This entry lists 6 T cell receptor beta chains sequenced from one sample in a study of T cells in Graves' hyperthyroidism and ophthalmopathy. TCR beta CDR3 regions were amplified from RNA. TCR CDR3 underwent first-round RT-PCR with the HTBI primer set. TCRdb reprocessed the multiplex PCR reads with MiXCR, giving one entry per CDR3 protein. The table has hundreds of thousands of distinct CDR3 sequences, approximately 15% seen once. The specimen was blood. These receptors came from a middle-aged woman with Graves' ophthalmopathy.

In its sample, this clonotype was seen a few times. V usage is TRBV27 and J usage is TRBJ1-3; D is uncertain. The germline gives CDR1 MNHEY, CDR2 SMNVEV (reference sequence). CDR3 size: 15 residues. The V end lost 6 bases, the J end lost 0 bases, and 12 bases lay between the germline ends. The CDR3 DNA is TGTGCCAGCAGATCAACGTGGAGCTCTGGAAACACCATATATTTT. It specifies CASRSTWSSGNTIYF.

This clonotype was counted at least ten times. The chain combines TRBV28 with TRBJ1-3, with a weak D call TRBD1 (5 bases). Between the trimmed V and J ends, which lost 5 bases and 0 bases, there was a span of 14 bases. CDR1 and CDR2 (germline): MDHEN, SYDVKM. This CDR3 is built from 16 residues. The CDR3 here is CASSPATVNSGNTIYF. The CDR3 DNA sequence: TGTGCCAGCAGTCCCGCGACAGTTAACTCTGGAAACACCATATATTTT.

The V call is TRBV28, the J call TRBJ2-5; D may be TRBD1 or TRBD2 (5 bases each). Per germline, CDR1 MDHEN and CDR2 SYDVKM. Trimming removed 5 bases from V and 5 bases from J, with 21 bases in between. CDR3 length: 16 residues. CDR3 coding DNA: TGTGCCAGCAGTCTCTACGAGGGGTCTCTCCGGGAGACCCAGTACTTC. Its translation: CASSLYEGSLRETQYF.

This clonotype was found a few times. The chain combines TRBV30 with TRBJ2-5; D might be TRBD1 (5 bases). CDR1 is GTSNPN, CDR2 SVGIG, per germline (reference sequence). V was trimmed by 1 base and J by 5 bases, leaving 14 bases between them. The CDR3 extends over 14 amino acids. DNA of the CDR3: TGTGCCTGGAGTGGGGGCGGTCCGGCCGAGACCCAGTACTTC. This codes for CAWSGGGPAETQYF.

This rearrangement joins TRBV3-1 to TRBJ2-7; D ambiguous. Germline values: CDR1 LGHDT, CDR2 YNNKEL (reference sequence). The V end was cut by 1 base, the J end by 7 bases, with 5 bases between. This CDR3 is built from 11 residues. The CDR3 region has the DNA TGTGCCAGCAGCCAAGTCCGGGAGCAGTACTTC. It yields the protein CASSQVREQYF.

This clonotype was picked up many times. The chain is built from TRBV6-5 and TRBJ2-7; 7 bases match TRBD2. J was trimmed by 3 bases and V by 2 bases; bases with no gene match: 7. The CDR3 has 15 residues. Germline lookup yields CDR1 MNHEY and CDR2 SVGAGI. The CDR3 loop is CASSYTKTSSYEQYF. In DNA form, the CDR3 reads TGTGCCAGCAGTTACACCAAGACTAGCAGCTACGAGCAGTACTTC.